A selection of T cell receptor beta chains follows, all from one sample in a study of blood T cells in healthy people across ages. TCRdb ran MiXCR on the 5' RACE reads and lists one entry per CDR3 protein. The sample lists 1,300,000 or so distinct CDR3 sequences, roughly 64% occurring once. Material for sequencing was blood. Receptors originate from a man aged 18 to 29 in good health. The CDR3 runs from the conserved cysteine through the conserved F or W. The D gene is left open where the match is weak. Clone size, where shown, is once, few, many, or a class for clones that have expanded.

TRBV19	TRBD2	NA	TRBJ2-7	TGTGCCAGTGGGTGGGGAGGGCGAGGACACGAGCAGTACTTC	CASGWGGRGHEQYF
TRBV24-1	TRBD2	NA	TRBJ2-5	TGTGCCACCAGTGATATAGCGGGAGGAAAAGAGACCCAGTACTTC	CATSDIAGGKETQYF
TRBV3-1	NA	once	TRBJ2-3	TGTGCCAGCAGCCCAGATAGCCCAGATACGCAGTATTTT	CASSPDSPDTQYF
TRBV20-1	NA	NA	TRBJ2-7	TGCAGTGCTTCTACTAGGTCCGACGAGCAGTACTTC	CSASTRSDEQYF
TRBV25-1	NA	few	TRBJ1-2	TGTGCCAGCAGTGAATTCCGGTCGGGTTTAGACGGCTACACCTTC	CASSEFRSGLDGYTF
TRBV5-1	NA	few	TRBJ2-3	TGCGCCAGCAGCTTGGATCCCCAGCCCAGGGGAGATACGCAGTATTTT	CASSLDPQPRGDTQYF
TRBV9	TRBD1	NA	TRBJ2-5	TGTGCCAGCAGCGTAGGAAGGACAGGCGAGGGGGAGACCCAGTACTTC	CASSVGRTGEGETQYF
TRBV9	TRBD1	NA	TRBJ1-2	TGTGCCAGCAGCGTAGATTCTACGGCCTGGACAGGCAACTATGGCTACACCTTC	CASSVDSTAWTGNYGYTF
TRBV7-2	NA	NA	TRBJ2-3	TGTGCCAGCAGCTTACCTCGGACCCTGGCGACAGATACGCAGTATTTT	CASSLPRTLATDTQYF
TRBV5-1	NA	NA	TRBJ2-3	TGCGCCAGCAGCTTGGCCGGGCTAGGTGTAGATACGCAGTATTTT	CASSLAGLGVDTQYF
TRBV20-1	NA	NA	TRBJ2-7	TGCAGTGCTAGAGCCGGAGAGTCCGAGCTCTACGAGCAGTACTTC	CSARAGESELYEQYF
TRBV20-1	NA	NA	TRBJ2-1	TGCAGTGCTAGACGGGAGTGGGGTGGGTACAATGAGCAGTTCTTC	CSARREWGGYNEQFF
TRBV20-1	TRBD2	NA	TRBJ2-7	TGCAGTGCTAGAGCCCTGGGGACTAGCGAGGTGCAGTACTTC	CSARALGTSEVQYF
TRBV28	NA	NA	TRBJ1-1	TGTGCCAGCAGCTACACCCTCGGACAGAGCAACACTGAAGCTTTCTTT	CASSYTLGQSNTEAFF
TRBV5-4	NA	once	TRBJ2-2	TGTGCCAGCAGCTGGGGGGCGGGGTTGGGCACCGGGGAGCTGTTTTTT	CASSWGAGLGTGELFF
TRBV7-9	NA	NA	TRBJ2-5	TGTGCCAGCAGCCCAACCAGAGGGGGGGAGACCCAGTACTTC	CASSPTRGGETQYF
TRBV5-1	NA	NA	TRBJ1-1	TGCGCCAGCAATGGGGCCATGAACACTGAAGCTTTCTTT	CASNGAMNTEAFF
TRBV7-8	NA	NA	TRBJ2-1	TGTGCCAGCAGCAGACTAGGACCGAATGAGCAGTTCTTC	CASSRLGPNEQFF
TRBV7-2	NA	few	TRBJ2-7	TGTGCCAGCAGCTTATTCCTAGCAAGTTCATCCTACGAGCAGTACTTC	CASSLFLASSSYEQYF
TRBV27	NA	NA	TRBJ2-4	TGTGCCAGCCCTCCCCCCGTGTGGCTAGCCAAAAACATTCAGTACTTC	CASPPPVWLAKNIQYF
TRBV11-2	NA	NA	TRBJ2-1	TGTGCCAGCAGGTATATAGTTAATGAGCAGTTCTTC	CASRYIVNEQFF
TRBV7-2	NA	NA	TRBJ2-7	TGTGCCAGCAGCTTCCGGGGGCCCCGTGAGTTCCACGAGCAGTACTTC	CASSFRGPREFHEQYF
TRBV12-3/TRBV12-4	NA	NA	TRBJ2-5	TGTGCCAGCAGTTCCCCGGATCCGAGGGAGACCCAGTACTTC	CASSSPDPRETQYF
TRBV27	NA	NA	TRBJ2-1	TGTGCCAGCAGACCGTCTAGGATCTCCTACAATGAGCAGTTCTTC	CASRPSRISYNEQFF
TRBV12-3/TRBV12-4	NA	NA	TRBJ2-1	TGTGCCACCTCGGGGGTCTCGACATACAATGAGCAGTTCTTC	CATSGVSTYNEQFF
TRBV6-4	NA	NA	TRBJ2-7	TGTGCCAGCACCAGAGTCATAGGGTGCCCCTGCGAGCAGTACTTC	CASTRVIGCPCEQYF
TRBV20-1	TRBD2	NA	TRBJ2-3	TGCAGTGCTCTACGGGAGGGGGGAAGCACAGATACGCAGTATTTT	CSALREGGSTDTQYF
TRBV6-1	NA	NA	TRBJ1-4	TGTGCCAGCAGATACACCTTGAATGAACTGTTTTTT	CASRYTLNELFF